Sequencing of this T cell receptor beta chain was carried out in a study of T cells in Graves' hyperthyroidism and ophthalmopathy. Study results and limitations: Before onset, ophthalmopathy was predicted by the model a median about 6.2 months earlier. Blood also held most thyroid clonotypes expanded beyond 0.001.

It was RNA transcripts that yielded the amplified TCR beta CDR3 regions. TCR CDR3 underwent first-round RT-PCR with the HTBI primer set. One entry per CDR3 protein results from TCRdb running MiXCR on the multiplex PCR reads. The sample records around 290,000 distinct CDR3 sequences, about 17% being singletons. Among ophthalmopathy patients, the Clinical Activity Score reached at least 3, the NOSPECS grade reached at least 4, and duration remained under 3 months. As to this clonotype: The antigen remains undetermined.

V lost 6 bases, J lost 0 bases, and 15 bases lay in between. Germline V lookup: CDR1 SGHKS, CDR2 YYEKEE (reference sequence). The CDR3 covers 16 residues. The sequence came from a woman aged 55 to 70 with Graves' ophthalmopathy. Sample: blood. V and J are TRBV5-5 and TRBJ1-4; D remains unclear. The CDR3: CASTRLAAATNEKLFF. DNA for the CDR3: TGTGCCAGCACCCGGCTTGCGGCTGCAACTAATGAAAAACTGTTTTTT.